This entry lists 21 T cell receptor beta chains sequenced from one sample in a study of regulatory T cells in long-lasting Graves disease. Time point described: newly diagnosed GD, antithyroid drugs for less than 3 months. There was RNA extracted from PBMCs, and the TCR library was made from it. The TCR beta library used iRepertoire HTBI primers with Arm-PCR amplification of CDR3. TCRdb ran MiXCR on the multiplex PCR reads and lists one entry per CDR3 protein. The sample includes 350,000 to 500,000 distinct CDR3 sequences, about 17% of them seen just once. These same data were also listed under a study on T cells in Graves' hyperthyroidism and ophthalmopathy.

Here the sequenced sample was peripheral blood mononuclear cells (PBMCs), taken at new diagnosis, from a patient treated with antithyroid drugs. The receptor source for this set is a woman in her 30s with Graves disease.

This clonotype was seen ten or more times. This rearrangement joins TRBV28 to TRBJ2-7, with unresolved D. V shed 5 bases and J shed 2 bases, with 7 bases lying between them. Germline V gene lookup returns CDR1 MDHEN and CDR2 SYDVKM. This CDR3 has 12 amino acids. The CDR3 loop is CASSLRPYEQYF. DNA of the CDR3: TGTGCCAGCAGTCTCCGCCCCTACGAGCAGTACTTC.

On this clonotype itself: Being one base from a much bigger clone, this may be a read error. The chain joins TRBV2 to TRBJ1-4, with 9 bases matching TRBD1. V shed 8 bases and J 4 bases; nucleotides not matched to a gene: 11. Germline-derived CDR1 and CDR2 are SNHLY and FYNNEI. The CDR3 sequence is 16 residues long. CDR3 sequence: CASGRGTGSINEKLFF. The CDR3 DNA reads TGTGCCAGCGGCCGAGGGACAGGGTCAATTAATGAAAAACTGTTTTTT.

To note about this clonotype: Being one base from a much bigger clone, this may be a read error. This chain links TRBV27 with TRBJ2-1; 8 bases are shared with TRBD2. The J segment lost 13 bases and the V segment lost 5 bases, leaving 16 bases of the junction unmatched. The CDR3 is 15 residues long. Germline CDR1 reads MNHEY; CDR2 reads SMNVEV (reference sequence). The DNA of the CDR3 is TGTGCCAGCAGTGGAGAAACTAGCGGCCAAGAGACCCAGTTCTTC. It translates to CASSGETSGQETQFF.

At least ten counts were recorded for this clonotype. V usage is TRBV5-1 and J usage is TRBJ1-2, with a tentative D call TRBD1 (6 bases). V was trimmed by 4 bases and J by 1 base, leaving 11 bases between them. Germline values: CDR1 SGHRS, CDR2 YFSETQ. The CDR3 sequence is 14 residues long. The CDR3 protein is CASSPDSINYGYTF. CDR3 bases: TGCGCCAGCAGCCCGGACAGTATTAACTATGGCTACACCTTC.

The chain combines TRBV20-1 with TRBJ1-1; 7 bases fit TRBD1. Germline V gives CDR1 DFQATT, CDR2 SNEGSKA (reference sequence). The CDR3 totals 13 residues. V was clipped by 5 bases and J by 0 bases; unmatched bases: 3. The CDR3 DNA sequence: TGCAGTGCTGACGACAGGGTGAACACTGAAGCTTTCTTT. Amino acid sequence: CSADDRVNTEAFF.

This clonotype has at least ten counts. DNA of the CDR3: TGTGCCAGCAGCCTCATTTGGGGTACGGACTATGGCTACACCTTC. Its translation is CASSLIWGTDYGYTF. The J gene is TRBJ1-2, the V gene TRBV6-1; no clear D gene. Germline V gene data show CDR1 as MNHNS and CDR2 as SASEGT. Trimming left V 6 bases short and J 3 bases short, with 17 bases between. CDR3 size: 15 residues.

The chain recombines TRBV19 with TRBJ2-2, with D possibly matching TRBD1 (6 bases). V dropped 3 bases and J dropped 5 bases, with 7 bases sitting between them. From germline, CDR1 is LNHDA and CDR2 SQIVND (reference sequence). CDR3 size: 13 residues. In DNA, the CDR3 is TGTGCCAGTAGTATGGACAGAACCGGGGAGCTGTTTTTT. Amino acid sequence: CASSMDRTGELFF.

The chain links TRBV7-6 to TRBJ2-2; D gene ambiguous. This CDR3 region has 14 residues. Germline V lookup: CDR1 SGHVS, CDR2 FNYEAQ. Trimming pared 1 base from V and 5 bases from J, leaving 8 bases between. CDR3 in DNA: TGTGCCAGCAGCTTAGGAGGAGCGACCGGGGAGCTGTTTTTT. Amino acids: CASSLGGATGELFF.

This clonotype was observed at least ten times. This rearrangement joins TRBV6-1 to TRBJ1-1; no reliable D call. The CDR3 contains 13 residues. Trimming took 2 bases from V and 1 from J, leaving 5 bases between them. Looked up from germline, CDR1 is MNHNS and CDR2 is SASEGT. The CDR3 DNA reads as TGTGCCAGCAGTGAAACATCGAACACTGAAGCTTTCTTT. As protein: CASSETSNTEAFF.

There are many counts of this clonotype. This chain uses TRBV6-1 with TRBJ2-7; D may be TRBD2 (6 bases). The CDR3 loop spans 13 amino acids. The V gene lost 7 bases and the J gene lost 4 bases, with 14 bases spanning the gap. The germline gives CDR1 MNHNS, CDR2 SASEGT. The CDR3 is CASTSSGRYEQYF. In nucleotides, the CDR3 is TGTGCCAGCACCTCCAGCGGGCGTTACGAGCAGTACTTC.

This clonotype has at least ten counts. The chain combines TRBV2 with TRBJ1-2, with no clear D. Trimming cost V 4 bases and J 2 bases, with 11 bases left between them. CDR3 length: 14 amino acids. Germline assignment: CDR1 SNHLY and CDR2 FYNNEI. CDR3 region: CASSGSGENYGYTF. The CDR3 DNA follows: TGTGCCAGCAGTGGTTCCGGGGAGAACTATGGCTACACCTTC.

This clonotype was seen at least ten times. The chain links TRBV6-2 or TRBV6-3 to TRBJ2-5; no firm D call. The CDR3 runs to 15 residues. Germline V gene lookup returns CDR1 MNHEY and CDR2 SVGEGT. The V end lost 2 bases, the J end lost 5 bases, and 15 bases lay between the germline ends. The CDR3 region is CASSYPSSYGETQYF. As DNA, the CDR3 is TGTGCCAGCAGTTACCCCTCTTCCTATGGCGAGACCCAGTACTTC.

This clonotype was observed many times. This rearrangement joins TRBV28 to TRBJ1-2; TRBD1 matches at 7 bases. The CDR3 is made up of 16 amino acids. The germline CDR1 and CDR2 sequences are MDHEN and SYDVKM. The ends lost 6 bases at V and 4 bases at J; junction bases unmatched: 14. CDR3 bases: TGTGCCAGCAGCAAAATGACAGGGAACCTCCTCTATGGCTACACCTTC. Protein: CASSKMTGNLLYGYTF.

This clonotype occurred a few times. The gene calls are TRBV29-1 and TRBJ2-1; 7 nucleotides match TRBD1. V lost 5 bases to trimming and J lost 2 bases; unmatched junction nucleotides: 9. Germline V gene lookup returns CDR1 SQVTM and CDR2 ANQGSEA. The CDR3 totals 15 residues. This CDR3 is CSVTGARVAYNEQFF. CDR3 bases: TGCAGCGTTACAGGGGCGAGGGTGGCCTACAATGAGCAGTTCTTC.

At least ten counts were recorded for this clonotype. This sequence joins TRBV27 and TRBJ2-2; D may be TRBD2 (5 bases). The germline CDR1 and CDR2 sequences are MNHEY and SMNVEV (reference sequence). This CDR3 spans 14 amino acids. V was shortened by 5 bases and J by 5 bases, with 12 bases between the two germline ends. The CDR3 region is CASSLLRETGELFF. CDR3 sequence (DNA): TGTGCCAGCAGTCTACTAAGGGAGACCGGGGAGCTGTTTTTT.

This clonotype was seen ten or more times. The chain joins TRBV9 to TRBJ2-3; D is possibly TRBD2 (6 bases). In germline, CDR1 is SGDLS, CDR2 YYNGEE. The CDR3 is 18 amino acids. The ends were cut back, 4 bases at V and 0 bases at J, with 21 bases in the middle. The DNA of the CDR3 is TGTGCCAGCAGCACAAAGATCAACGGGAGAATCAGCACAGATACGCAGTATTTT. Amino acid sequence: CASSTKINGRISTDTQYF.

The CDR3 DNA reads as TGTGCCAGCAGTTTATTTGTGACTAGCGGGAGAGGGGAGCTGTTTTTT. Protein: CASSLFVTSGRGELFF. V is TRBV28 and J is TRBJ2-2; 12 bases agree with TRBD2. This CDR3 has 16 amino acids. CDR1 is MDHEN, CDR2 SYDVKM, per germline. The V and J ends lost 1 base and 8 bases, in that order; junction bases with no gene match: 5.

CDR3: CASSGVAFYGYTF. The CDR3 DNA sequence: TGTGCCAGCAGCGGTGTAGCGTTCTATGGCTACACCTTC. The genes are TRBV27 and TRBJ1-2, with D hard to call. Germline lookup yields CDR1 MNHEY and CDR2 SMNVEV (reference sequence). This CDR3 region has 13 residues. V shed 6 bases and J shed 4 bases, with 12 bases lying between them.

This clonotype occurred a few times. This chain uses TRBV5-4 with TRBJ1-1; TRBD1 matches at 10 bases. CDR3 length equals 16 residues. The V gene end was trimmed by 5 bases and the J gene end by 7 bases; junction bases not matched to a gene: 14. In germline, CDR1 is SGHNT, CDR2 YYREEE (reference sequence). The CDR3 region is CASRSGQGVHKLEAFF. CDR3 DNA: TGTGCCAGCAGATCCGGACAGGGGGTTCATAAACTTGAAGCTTTCTTT.

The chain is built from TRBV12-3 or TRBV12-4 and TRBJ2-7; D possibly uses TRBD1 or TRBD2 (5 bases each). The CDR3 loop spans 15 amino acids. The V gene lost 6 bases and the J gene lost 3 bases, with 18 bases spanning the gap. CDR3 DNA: TGTGCCAGCAGCCCATTTACGGGACGGATCTACGAGCAGTACTTC. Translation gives CASSPFTGRIYEQYF.

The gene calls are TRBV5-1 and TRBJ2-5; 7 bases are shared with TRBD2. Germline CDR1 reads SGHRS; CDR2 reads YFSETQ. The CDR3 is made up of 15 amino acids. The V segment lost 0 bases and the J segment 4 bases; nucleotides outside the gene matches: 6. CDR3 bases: TGCGCCAGCAGCTTGGGGGCGGGAGCAGGAGAGACCCAGTACTTC. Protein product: CASSLGAGAGETQYF.